The present T cell receptor beta chain was sequenced within a study of blood T cell repertoires in COVID-19 (dated by TCRdb to the early 2020s). Study-level background: Samples from collaborators originated in the United States, Italy and Spain and spanned both the acute and convalescent phases of COVID-19. The material from the prospective study consisted of cDNA or gDNA derived from T cells, B-cell-depleted T cells, or PBMCs. Deeply sampled blood TCRbeta repertoires from subjects exposed to, actively infected with, or recovered from COVID-19 were included in the dataset. The repertoires were released in a freely available public database intended as a resource for research on the immune response to SARS-CoV-2. Samples came from the ongoing ImmuneRACE study (first 160 participants) plus 1,254 subjects from 6 global collaborators. Sample metadata almost always included a de-identified subject ID, COVID-19 status, age in years and sex. HLA class I and class II types, where available, came from metadata supplied by the sample provider rather than from assay-based typing.

Turning to this clone: Its target antigen remains unknown. No qualities accompany the bases; no much larger clone lies one base away.

The immunoSEQ Assay, a bias-controlled multiplex PCR, was used to amplify TCRbeta CDR3 regions from genomic DNA. The study's own analysis went as follows. Within the assay, amplification of reference gene primers was used to estimate how many nucleated cells each sample contained. To quantify the absolute abundance of each unique TCRbeta CDR3 rearrangement, sequence reads were collapsed and filtered. For each sample, productive Simpson clonality was calculated as the square root of Simpson's diversity index over productive rearrangements. Held by TCRdb, this immuneACCESS table contains in-frame sequences only and omits some clones. Under half of the omission traces to an unresolved V gene where checked; the cause of the rest is unknown. V and J calls and clone size come straight from that table; D and trimming were deduced from the DNA. This sample lists fewer than 300,000 clones; about nine tenths were detected once. In total, the top ten clones hold over 7.5% of the sample.

A second Seattle source provided samples from volunteer blood donors who had recovered from COVID-19. Whole blood was collected in K2EDTA tubes by collaborating institutions according to the institutions' own protocols. For TCRbeta analysis, collaborators shipped samples as frozen whole blood, isolated PBMCs, or DNA extracted from either of those sample types. The paper as a whole reports these results and caveats: The amount of clinical and demographic metadata varied by source and participant and was provided uncurated.

Sequencing used peripheral blood. The TCR originated in a man aged 35-49 years who had recovered from COVID-19.

Here is the DNA: TGTGCCAGCAGTTTCCTACAGGGGAATAATTCACCCCTCCACTTT. This sequence encodes CASSFLQGNNSPLHF. The chain is assembled from TRBV6-6 and TRBJ1-6, and TRBD1 aligns with 7 junction nucleotides. CDR1 and CDR2, looked up from the germline V gene (reference sequence), are MNHNY and SVGAGI. From V the trimming removes 4 bases and from J it removes 5 bases, while the gene matches leave 5 bases of the junction unaccounted for. The CDR3 goes from the cysteine to the phenylalanine over 15 residues. Left in the record is the CDR3 DNA by itself, 45 bases read in frame from the first base.